This TCR beta chain was profiled in a study of T cells in Graves' hyperthyroidism and ophthalmopathy. RNA transcripts provided the source from which TCR beta CDR3 regions were amplified. When the TCR CDR3 underwent first-round RT-PCR, the HTBI primer set was used. TCRdb independently ran MiXCR on the multiplex PCR reads; one entry per CDR3 protein. The sample carries a few hundred thousand distinct CDR3 sequences, 15% to 19% recorded once. This CDR3 has 15 amino acids. After removal of 3 bases from V and 2 bases from J, the junction contained 2 bases not matched to a gene. Germline CDR1 reads MNHNS; CDR2 reads SASEGT. This clonotype showed up just a few times.

The sample consisted of blood. The genes are TRBV6-1 and TRBJ2-7; 12 bases are shared with TRBD1. The origin of this receptor is a woman in her twenties or thirties with Graves' hyperthyroidism. The DNA of the CDR3 is TGTGCCAGCAGTGACCGGGACAGGGGGCCCTACGAGCAGTACTTC. Its protein is CASSDRDRGPYEQYF.